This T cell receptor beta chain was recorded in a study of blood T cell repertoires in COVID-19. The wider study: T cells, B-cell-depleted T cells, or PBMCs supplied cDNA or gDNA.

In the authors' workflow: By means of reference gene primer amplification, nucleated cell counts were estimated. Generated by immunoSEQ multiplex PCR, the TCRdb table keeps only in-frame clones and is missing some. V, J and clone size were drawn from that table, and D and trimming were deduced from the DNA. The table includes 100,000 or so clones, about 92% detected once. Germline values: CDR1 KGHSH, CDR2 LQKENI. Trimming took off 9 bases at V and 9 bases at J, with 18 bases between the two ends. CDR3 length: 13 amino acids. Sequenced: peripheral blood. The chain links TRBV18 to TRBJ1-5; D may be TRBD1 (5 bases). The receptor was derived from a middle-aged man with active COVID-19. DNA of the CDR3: TGTGCCAGTTCAATCGACTCCGGGGGGCCCCAGCATTTT. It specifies CASSIDSGGPQHF. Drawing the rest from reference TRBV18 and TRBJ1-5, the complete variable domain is NAGVMQNPRHLVRRRGQEARLRCSPMKGHSHVYWYRQLPEEGLKFMVYLQKENIIDESGMPKERFSAEFPKEGPSILRIQQVVRGDSAAYFCASSIDSGGPQHFGDGTRLSIL.